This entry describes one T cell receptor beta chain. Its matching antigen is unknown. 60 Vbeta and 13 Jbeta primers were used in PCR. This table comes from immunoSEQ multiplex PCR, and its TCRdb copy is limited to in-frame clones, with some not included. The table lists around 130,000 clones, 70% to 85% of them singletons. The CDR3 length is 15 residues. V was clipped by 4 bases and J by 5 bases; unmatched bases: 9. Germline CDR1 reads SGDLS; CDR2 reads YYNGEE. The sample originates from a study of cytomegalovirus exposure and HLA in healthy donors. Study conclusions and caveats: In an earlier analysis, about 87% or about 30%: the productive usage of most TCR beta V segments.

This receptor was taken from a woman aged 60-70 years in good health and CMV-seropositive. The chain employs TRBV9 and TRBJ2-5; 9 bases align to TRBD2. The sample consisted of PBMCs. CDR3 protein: CASSPLAGLGETQYF. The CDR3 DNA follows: TGTGCCAGCAGCCCCCTAGCGGGGTTGGGCGAGACCCAGTACTTC.